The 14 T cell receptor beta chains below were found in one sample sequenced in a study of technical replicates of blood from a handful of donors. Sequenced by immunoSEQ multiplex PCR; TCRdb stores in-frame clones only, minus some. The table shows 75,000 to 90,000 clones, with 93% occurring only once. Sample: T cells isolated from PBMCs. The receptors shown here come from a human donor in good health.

CDR3 protein: CASSSQFGGGGAQYF. The CDR3 region has the DNA TGCGCCAGCAGCTCCCAGTTTGGGGGCGGCGGAGCCCAGTACTTC. This chain connects TRBV5-1 to TRBJ2-5; D is possibly TRBD1 (6 bases). The germline V gene encodes CDR1 SGHRS and CDR2 YFSETQ. Trimming pared 3 bases from V and 9 bases from J, leaving 21 bases between. The CDR3 covers 15 residues.

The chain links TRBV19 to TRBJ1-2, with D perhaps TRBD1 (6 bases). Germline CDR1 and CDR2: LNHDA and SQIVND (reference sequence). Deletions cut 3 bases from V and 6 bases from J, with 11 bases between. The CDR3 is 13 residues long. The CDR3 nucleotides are TGTGCCAGTAGTATGTCGGCAGGGGATGGCTACACCTTC. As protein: CASSMSAGDGYTF.

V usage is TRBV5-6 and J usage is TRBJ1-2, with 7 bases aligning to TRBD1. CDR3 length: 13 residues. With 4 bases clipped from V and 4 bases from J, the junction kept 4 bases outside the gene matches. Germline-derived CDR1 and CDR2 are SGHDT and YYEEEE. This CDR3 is CASSPTGFYGYTF. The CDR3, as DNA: TGTGCCAGCAGCCCGACAGGGTTCTATGGCTACACCTTC.

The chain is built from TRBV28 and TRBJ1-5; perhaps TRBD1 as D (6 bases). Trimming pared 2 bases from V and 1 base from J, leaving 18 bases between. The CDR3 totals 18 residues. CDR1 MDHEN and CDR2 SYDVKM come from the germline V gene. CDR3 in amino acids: CASSLRGAYVESNQPQHF. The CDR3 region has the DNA TGTGCCAGCAGTTTACGGGGGGCTTATGTCGAAAGCAATCAGCCCCAGCATTTT.

CDR3 coding DNA: TGTGCCAGCAGTTTGTTAGAGGGCGGGAGCTACGAGCAGTACTTC. This translates into CASSLLEGGSYEQYF. J is TRBJ2-7 and V is TRBV28, with 7 nucleotides matching TRBD2. From germline, CDR1 is MDHEN and CDR2 SYDVKM. This CDR3 has 15 residues. V shed 3 bases and J 3 bases; nucleotides not matched to a gene: 8.

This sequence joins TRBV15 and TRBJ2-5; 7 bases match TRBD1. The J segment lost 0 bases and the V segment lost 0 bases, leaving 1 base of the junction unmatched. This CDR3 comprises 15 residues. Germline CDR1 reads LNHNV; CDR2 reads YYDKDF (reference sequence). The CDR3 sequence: CATSREGQYQETQYF. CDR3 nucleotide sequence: TGTGCCACCAGCAGAGAGGGACAGTACCAAGAGACCCAGTACTTC. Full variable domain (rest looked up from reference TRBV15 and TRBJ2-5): DAMVIQNPRYQVTQFGKPVTLSCSQTLNHNVMYWYQQKSSQAPKLLFHYYDKDFNNEADTPDNFQSRRPNTSFCFLDIRSPGLGDTAMYLCATSREGQYQETQYFGPGTRLLVL.

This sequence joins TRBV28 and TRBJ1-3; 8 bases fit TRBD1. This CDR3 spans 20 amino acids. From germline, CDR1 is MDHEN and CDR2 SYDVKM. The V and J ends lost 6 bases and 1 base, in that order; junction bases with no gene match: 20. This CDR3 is CASREFGARQGLSSGNTIYF. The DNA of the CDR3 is TGTGCCAGCAGAGAGTTTGGGGCCAGACAGGGGTTATCTTCTGGAAACACCATATATTTT.

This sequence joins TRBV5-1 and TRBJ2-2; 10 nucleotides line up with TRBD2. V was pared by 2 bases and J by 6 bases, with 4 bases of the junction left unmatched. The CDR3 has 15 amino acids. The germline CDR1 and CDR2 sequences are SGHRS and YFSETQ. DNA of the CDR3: TGCGCCAGCAGCTTAGAGCGGGAGGGCCCCGGGGAGCTGTTTTTT. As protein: CASSLEREGPGELFF.

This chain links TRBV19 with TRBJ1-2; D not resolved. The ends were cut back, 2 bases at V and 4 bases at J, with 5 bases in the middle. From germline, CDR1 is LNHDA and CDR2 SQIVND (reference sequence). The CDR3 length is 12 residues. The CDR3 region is CASSISPYGYTF. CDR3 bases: TGTGCCAGTAGTATATCTCCCTATGGCTACACCTTC.

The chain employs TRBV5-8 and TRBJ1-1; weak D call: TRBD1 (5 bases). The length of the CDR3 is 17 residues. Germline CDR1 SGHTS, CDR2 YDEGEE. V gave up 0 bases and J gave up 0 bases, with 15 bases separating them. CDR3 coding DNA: TGTGCCAGCAGCTTGGTCGGGGGTACCCTCATGAACACTGAAGCTTTCTTT. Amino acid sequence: CASSLVGGTLMNTEAFF.

In nucleotides, the CDR3 is TGTGCCAGCAGTAGGACAGCCTTGAACACTGAAGCTTTCTTT. Protein sequence: CASSRTALNTEAFF. The rearrangement joins TRBV6-4 to TRBJ1-1; D is possibly TRBD1 (6 bases). CDR1 is MRHNA, CDR2 SNTAGT, per germline. The CDR3 is made up of 14 amino acids. The germline V and J ends were trimmed by 5 bases and 0 bases, with 10 bases remaining between them.

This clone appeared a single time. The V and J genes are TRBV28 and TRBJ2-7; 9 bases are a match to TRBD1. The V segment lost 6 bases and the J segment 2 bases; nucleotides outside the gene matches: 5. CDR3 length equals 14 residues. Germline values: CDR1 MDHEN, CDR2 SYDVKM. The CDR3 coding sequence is TGTGCCAGCAGGATGGGACAGGGTACCTACGAGCAGTACTTC. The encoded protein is CASRMGQGTYEQYF. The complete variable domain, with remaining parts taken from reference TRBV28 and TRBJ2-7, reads DVKVTQSSRYLVKRTGEKVFLECVQDMDHENMFWYRQDPGLGLRLIYFSYDVKMKEKGDIPEGYSVSREKKERFSLILESASTNQTSMYLCASRMGQGTYEQYFGPGTRLTVT.

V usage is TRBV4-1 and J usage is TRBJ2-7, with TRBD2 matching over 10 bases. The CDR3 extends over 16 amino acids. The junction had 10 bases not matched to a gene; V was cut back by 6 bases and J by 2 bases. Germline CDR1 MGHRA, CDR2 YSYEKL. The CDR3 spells CASSPIRLAGAYEQYF. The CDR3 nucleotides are TGCGCCAGCAGTCCAATTCGGCTAGCGGGAGCCTACGAGCAGTACTTC.

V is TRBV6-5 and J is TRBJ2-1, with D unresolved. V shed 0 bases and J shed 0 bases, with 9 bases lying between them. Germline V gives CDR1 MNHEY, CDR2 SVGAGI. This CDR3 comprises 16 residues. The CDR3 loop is CASSYSSKSSYNEQFF. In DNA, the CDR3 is TGTGCCAGCAGTTACTCTAGCAAAAGCTCCTACAATGAGCAGTTCTTC.